Each of the 11 T cell receptor beta chains below was sequenced from the same sample in a study of blood T cell repertoires in COVID-19. Some clones are missing from TCRdb's copy, which holds only in-frame ones; the method was immunoSEQ multiplex PCR. The data hold almost 400,000 clones, with more than 75% observed a single time. Sequencing used PBMCs or T cells enriched from blood (not recorded which). The source of these receptors is a woman aged 25 to 39 with acute COVID-19.

The chain couples TRBV9 to TRBJ1-3, with 7 nucleotides matching TRBD1. V trimming: 7 bases; J trimming: 3 bases; junction bases outside the gene matches: 10. The CDR3 is made up of 15 amino acids. Germline V CDR1 and CDR2: SGDLS, YYNGEE. Here the CDR3 reads CASGSEGALGNTIYF. CDR3 DNA: TGTGCCAGCGGGTCGGAGGGGGCCCTTGGAAACACCATATATTTT. Supplemented by reference TRBV9 and TRBJ1-3, the full variable domain reads DSGVTQTPKHLITATGQRVTLRCSPRSGDLSVYWYQQSLDQGLQFLIQYYNGEERAKGNILERFSAQQFPDLHSELNLSSLELGDSALYFCASGSEGALGNTIYFGEGSWLTVV.

The chain is built from TRBV5-1 and TRBJ1-1; no reliable D call. V was pared by 0 bases and J by 4 bases, with 13 bases between. The CDR3 contains 15 residues. In germline, CDR1 is SGHRS, CDR2 YFSETQ. As DNA, the CDR3 is TGCGCCAGCAGCTTGGAAGGAGGATCAAGCACTGAAGCTTTCTTT. The encoded protein is CASSLEGGSSTEAFF.

The chain employs TRBV5-5 and TRBJ2-3, with 10 positions matching TRBD2. Germline assignment: CDR1 SGHKS and CDR2 YYEKEE (reference sequence). There are 17 residues in the CDR3. V lost 1 base and J lost 2; bases outside the gene matches: 7. The chain's CDR3 is CASSLFLAGGLTDTQYF. DNA for the CDR3: TGTGCCAGCAGCTTGTTCTTAGCGGGGGGACTCACAGATACGCAGTATTTT.

The V and J genes are TRBV6-5 and TRBJ2-1; TRBD2 agrees at 16 bases. The trim removed 4 bases at V and 9 bases at J, leaving 3 bases unmatched. The CDR3 runs 15 residues. The germline V gene has CDR1 MNHEY and CDR2 SVGAGI. This chain's CDR3 is CASSFGTSGGAEQFF. In nucleotides, the CDR3 is TGTGCCAGCAGTTTCGGGACTAGCGGGGGGGCTGAGCAGTTCTTC.

The chain couples TRBV19 to TRBJ2-7; unclear D gene. From germline, CDR1 is LNHDA and CDR2 SQIVND (reference sequence). The CDR3 sequence is 16 residues long. V dropped 2 bases and J dropped 0 bases, with 14 bases sitting between them. CDR3 coding DNA: TGTGCCAGTAGTATAAGCTTTCCGAAGATCTCCTACGAGCAGTACTTC. Translated: CASSISFPKISYEQYF.

CDR3 sequence: CASSEETGGQPQHF. CDR3 nucleotide sequence: TGTGCCAGCAGTGAAGAGACAGGGGGTCAGCCCCAGCATTTT. The V gene is TRBV2, the J gene TRBJ1-5; TRBD1 agrees at 9 bases. V shed 1 base, J shed 6 bases, and the junction held 1 base outside the gene matches. Germline CDR1 SNHLY, CDR2 FYNNEI. The CDR3 covers 14 residues.

A few counts support this clone. The chain employs TRBV19 and TRBJ1-2; D is perhaps TRBD1 (6 bases). Per germline, CDR1 LNHDA and CDR2 SQIVND (reference sequence). This CDR3 has 13 residues. V gave up 2 bases and J gave up 8 bases, with 12 bases separating them. The CDR3 loop reads CASSITQGRGYTF. The CDR3 region has the DNA TGTGCCAGTAGTATAACACAGGGAAGGGGCTACACCTTC.

The genes are TRBV2 and TRBJ2-7, with 7 nucleotides matching TRBD2. V gave up 8 bases and J gave up 0 bases; unmatched junction bases: 4. The CDR3 is made up of 13 amino acids. Germline CDR1 SNHLY, CDR2 FYNNEI. DNA for the CDR3: TGTGCCAGCGGGAGGGACCCCTCCTACGAGCAGTACTTC. Translating gives CASGRDPSYEQYF.

The J gene is TRBJ1-2, the V gene TRBV29-1; 8 bases map to TRBD1. This CDR3 contains 14 residues. V was clipped by 3 bases and J by 3 bases; unmatched bases: 6. Looked up from germline, CDR1 is SQVTM and CDR2 is ANQGSEA. CDR3 residues: CSVERRGLDYGYTF. DNA for the CDR3: TGCAGCGTTGAGCGCAGGGGGCTGGACTATGGCTACACCTTC.

This clone was recorded a few times. V gene TRBV7-9 combines with J gene TRBJ1-2; tentative D call: TRBD1 (5 bases). Looked up from germline, CDR1 is SEHNR and CDR2 is FQNEAQ (reference sequence). The CDR3 runs to 15 residues. The germline V and J ends were trimmed by 1 base and 5 bases, with 14 bases remaining between them. CDR3 sequence: CASSLGQQGDYGYTF. CDR3 nucleotide sequence: TGTGCCAGCAGCTTAGGACAGCAAGGGGATTATGGCTACACCTTC.

This clone has more than one count but fewer than ten. The chain joins TRBV29-1 to TRBJ2-7, with D tentatively TRBD2 (6 bases). Trimming stripped 3 bases from V and 0 bases from J, with 9 bases between. Germline V gene data show CDR1 as SQVTM and CDR2 as ANQGSEA. The CDR3 is made up of 13 amino acids. This CDR3 is CSVDAGNSYEQYF. CDR3 in DNA: TGCAGCGTTGACGCGGGGAACTCCTACGAGCAGTACTTC.